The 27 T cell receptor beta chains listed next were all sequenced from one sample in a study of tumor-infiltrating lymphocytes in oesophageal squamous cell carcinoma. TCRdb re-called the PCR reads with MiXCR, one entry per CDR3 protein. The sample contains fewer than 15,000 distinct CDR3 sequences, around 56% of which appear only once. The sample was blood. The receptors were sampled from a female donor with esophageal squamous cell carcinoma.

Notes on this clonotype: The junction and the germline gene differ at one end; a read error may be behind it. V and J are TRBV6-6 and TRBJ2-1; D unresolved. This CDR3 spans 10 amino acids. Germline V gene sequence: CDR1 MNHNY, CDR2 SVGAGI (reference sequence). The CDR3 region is CASSYGVPHF. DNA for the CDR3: TGTGCCAGCAGTTACGGAGTCCCGCACTTC.

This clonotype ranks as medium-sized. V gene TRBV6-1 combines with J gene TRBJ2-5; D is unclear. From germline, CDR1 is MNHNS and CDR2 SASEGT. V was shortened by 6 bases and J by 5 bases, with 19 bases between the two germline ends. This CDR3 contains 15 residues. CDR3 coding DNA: TGTGCCAGCAGAGCCGAGGCAGGTTCCTTTGAGACCCAGTACTTC. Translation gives CASRAEAGSFETQYF.

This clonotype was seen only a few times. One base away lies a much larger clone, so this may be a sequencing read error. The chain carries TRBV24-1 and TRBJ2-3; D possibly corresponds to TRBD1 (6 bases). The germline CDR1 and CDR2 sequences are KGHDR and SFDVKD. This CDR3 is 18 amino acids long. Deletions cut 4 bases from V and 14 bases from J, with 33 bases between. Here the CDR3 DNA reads TGTGCCACCAGTGAGTATACAGGGCCACCAAGGAACACCGGGGAGCTGTATTTT. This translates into CATSEYTGPPRNTGELYF.

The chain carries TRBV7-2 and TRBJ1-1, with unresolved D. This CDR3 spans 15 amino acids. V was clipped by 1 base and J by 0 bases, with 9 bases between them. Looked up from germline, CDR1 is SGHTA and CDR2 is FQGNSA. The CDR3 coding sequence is TGTGCCAGCAGCTTAGTCGGGTGGATGAACACTGAAGCTTTCTTT. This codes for CASSLVGWMNTEAFF. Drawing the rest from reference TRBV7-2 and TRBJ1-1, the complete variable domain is GAGVSQSPSNKVTEKGKDVELRCDPISGHTALYWYRQSLGQGLEFLIYFQGNSAPDKSGLPSDRFSAERTGGSVSTLTIQRTQQEDSAVYLCASSLVGWMNTEAFFGQGTRLTVV.

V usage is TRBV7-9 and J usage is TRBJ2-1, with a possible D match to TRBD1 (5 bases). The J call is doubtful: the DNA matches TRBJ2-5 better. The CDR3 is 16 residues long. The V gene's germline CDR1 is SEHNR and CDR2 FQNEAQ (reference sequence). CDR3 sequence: CASSSIQGPEKETQYF. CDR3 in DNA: TGTGCCAGCAGCTCCATCCAGGGTCCGGAGAAAGAGACCCAGTACTTC.

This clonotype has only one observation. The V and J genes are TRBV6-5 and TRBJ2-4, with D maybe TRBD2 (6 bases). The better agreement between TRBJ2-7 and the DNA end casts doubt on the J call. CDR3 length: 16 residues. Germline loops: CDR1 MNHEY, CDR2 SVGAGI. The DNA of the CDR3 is TGTGCCAGCAGTGAAGGAGGGCGGGGACCCTACTACGAGCAGTACTTC. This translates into CASSEGGRGPYYEQYF.

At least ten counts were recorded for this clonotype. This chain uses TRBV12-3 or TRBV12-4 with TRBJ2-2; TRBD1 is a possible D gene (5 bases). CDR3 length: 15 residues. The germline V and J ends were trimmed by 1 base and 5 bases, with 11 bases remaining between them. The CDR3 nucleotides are TGTGCCAGCAGTTTAGGGCAGGGAATGACCGGGGAGCTGTTTTTT. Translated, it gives CASSLGQGMTGELFF.

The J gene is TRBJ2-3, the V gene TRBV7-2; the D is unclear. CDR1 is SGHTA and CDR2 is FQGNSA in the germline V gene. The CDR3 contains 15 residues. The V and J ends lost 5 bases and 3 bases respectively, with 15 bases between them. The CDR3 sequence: CASSPAYQLTDTQYF. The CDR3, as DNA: TGTGCCAGCAGCCCAGCTTACCAGCTAACAGATACGCAGTATTTT.

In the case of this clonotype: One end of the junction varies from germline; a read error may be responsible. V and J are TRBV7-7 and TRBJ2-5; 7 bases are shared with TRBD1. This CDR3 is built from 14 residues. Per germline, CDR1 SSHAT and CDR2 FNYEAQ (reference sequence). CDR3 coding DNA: TGTGCTAGCAGCTTCGGGACAGCCCAAGAGACCCAGTACTTC. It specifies CASSFGTAQETQYF. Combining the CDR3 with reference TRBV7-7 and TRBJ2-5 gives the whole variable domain GAGVSQSPRYKVTKRGQDVTLRCDPISSHATLYWYQQALGQGPEFLTYFNYEAQPDKSGLPSDRFSAERPEGSISTLTIQRTEQRDSAMYRCASSFGTAQETQYFGPGTRLLVL.

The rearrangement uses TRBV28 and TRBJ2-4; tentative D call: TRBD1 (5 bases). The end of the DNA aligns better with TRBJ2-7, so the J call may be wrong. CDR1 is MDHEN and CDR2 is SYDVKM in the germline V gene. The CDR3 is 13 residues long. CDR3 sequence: CASRGLASYEQYF. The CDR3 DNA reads TGTGCCAGCAGGGGGCTTGCCTCCTACGAGCAGTACTTC.

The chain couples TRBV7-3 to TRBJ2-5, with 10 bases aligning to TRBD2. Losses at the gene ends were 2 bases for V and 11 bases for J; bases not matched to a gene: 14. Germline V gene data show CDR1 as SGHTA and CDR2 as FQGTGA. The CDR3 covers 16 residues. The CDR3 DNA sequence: TGTGCCAGCAGCTTAGGATCTAGCGGGGGACACAATGAGCAGTACTTC. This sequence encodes CASSLGSSGGHNEQYF.

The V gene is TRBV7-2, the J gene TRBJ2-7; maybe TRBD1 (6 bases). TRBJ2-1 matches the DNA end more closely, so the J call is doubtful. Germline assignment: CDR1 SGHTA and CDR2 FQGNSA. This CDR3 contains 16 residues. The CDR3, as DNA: TGTGCCAGCAGCTTATTTATGCCAGGGGTTAAGCGTGAGCAGTTCTTC. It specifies CASSLFMPGVKREQFF.

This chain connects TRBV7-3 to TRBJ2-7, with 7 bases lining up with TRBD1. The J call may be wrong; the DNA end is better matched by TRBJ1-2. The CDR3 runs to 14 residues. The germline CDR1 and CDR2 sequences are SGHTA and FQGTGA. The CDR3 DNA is TGTGCCAGCAGCCCTCAGACAGGGCCATATGGCTACACCTTC. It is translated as CASSPQTGPYGYTF.

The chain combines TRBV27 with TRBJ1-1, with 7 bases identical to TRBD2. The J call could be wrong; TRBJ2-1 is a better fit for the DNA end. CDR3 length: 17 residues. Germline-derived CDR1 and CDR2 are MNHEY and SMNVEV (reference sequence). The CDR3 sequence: CASSWEVRTRVSGEQFF. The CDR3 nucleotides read TGTGCCAGCAGTTGGGAGGTCAGGACTAGAGTTTCCGGCGAGCAGTTCTTC.

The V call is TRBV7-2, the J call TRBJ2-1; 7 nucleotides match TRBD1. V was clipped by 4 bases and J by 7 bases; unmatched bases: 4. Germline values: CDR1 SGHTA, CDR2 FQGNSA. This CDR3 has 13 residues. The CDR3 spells CASSWGQTNEQFF. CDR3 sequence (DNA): TGTGCCAGCAGCTGGGGACAGACAAATGAGCAGTTCTTC.

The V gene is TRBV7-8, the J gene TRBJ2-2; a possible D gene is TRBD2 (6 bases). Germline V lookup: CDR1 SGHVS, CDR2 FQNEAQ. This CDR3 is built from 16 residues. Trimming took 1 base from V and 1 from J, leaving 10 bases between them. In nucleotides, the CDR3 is TGTGCCAGCAGCTTAGTCGAGGGAGGGAACACCGGGGAGCTGTTTTTT. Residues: CASSLVEGGNTGELFF. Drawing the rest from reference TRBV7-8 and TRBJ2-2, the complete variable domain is GAGVSQSPRYKVAKRGQDVALRCDPISGHVSLFWYQQALGQGPEFLTYFQNEAQLDKSGLPSDRFFAERPEGSVSTLKIQRTQQEDSAVYLCASSLVEGGNTGELFFGEGSRLTVL.

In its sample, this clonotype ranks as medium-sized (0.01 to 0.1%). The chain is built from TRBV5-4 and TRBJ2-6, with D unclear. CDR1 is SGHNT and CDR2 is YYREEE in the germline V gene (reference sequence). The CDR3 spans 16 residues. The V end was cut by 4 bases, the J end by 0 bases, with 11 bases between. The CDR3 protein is CASSASRNSGANVLTF. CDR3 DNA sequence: TGTGCCAGCAGCGCCTCCCGCAACTCTGGGGCCAACGTCCTGACTTTC.

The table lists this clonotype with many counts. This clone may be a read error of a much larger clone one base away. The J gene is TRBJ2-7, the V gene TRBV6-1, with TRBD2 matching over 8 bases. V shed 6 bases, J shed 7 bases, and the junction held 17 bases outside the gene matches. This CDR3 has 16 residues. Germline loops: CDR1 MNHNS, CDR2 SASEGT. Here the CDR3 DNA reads TGTGCCAGCAGAAGGTTCTCGGGAGGGGGGTACAATGAGCAGTACTTC. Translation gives CASRRFSGGGYNEQYF.

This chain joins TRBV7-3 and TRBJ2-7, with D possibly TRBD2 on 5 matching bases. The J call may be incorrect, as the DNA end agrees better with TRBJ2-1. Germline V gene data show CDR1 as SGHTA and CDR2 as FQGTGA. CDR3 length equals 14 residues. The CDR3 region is CASSLTYGVREQFF. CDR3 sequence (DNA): TGTGCCAGCAGCTTAACGTACGGGGTAAGGGAGCAGTTCTTC.

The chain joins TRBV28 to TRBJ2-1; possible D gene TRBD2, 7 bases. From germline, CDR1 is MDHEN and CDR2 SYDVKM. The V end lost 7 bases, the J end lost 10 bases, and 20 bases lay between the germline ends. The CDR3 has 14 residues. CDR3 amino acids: CASTQGGEAREQFF. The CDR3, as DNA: TGTGCCAGCACCCAAGGGGGGGAGGCCCGCGAGCAGTTCTTC.

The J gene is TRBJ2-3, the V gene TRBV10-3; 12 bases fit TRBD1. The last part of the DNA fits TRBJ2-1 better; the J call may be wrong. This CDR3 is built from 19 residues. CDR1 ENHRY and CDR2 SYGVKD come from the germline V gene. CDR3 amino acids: CAISGSTGQGASSYNEQFF. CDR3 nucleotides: TGTGCCATCAGTGGGTCAACGGGACAGGGGGCTAGCTCCTACAATGAGCAGTTCTTC.

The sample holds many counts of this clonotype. Here the CDR3 DNA reads TGTGCCAGCTCACCACTCGGGCCAGGAAAGGTCGGGGAGCTGTTTTTT. Translation gives CASSPLGPGKVGELFF. This chain joins TRBV18 and TRBJ2-2; no clear D. Germline lookup yields CDR1 KGHSH and CDR2 LQKENI. The CDR3 extends over 16 amino acids. V lost 1 base to trimming and J lost 7 bases, with 16 bases between them.

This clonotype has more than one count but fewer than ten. CDR3 DNA sequence: TGCGCCAGCAGCTTTTCCAGGGAGGGGGAGACCCAGTACTTC. Translation: CASSFSREGETQYF. The chain has TRBV5-1 and TRBJ2-3; TRBD2 aligns across 7 bases. The J call could be wrong; TRBJ2-5 is a better fit for the DNA end. Per the germline V gene, CDR1 is SGHRS and CDR2 is YFSETQ. This CDR3 spans 14 amino acids.

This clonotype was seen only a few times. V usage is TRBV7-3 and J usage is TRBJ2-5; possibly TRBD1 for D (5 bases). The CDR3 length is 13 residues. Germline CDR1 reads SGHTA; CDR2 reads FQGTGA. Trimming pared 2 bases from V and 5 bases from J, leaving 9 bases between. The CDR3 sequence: CASSLQGDETQYF. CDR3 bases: TGTGCCAGCAGCTTACAGGGCGATGAGACCCAGTACTTC.

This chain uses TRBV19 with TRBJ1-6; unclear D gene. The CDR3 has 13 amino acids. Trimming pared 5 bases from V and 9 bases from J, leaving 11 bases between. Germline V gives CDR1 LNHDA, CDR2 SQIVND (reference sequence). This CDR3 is CASSLTPGSPLHF. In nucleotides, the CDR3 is TGTGCCAGTAGTCTGACCCCAGGTTCACCCCTCCACTTT.

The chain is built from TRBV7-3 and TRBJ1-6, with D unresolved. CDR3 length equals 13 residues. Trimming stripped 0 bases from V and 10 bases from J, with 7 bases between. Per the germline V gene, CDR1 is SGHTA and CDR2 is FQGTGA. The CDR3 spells CASSLTFQSPLHF. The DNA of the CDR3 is TGTGCCAGCAGCTTAACATTCCAGTCACCCCTCCACTTT.

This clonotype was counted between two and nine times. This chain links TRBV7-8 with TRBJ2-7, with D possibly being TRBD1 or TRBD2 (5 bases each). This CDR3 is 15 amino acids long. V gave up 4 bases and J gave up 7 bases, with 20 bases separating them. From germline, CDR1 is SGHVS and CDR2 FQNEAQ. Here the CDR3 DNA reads TGTGCCAGCAGCTATCGGGGCAGAGGGGCACATGAGCAGTACTTC. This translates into CASSYRGRGAHEQYF.